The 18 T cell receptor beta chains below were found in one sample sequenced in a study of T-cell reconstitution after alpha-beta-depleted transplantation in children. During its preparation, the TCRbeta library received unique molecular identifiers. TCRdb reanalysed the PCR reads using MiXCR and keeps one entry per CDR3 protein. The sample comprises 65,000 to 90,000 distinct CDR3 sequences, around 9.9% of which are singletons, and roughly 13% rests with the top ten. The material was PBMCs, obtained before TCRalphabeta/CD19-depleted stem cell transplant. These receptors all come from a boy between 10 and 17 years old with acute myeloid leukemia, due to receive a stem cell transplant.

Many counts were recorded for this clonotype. The CDR3 bases are TGCGCCAGCAGCCAAACTAGCGGGAGGGCCTACGAGCAGTACTTC. It codes for CASSQTSGRAYEQYF. The V gene is TRBV4-3, the J gene TRBJ2-7, with 13 bases identical to TRBD2. The germline V gene has CDR1 LGHNA and CDR2 YSLEER. V dropped 2 bases and J dropped 2; count of bases not matched to a gene: 0. The CDR3 consists of 15 residues.

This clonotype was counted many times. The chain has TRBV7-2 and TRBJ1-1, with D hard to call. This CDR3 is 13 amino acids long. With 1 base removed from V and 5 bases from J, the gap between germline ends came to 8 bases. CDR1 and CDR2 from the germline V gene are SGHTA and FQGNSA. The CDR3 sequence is CASSLESRTEAFF. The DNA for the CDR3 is TGTGCCAGCAGCTTAGAGTCGAGGACTGAAGCTTTCTTT.

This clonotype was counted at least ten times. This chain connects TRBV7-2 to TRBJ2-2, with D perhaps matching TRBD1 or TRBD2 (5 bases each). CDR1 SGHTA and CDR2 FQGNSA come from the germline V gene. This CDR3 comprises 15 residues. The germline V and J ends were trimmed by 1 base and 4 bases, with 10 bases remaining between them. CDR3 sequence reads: CASSLVRGGTGELFF. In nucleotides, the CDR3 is TGTGCCAGCAGCTTAGTCCGGGGCGGCACCGGGGAGCTGTTTTTT.

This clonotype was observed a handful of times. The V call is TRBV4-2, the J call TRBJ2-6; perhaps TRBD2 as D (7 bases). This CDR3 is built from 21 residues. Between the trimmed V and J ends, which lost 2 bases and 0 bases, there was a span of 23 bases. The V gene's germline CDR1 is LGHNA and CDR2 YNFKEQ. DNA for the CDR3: TGTGCCAGCAGCCAAAGGTTTGGGGGGGGCGCACCCTCCTCTGGGGCCAACGTCCTGACTTTC. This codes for CASSQRFGGGAPSSGANVLTF.

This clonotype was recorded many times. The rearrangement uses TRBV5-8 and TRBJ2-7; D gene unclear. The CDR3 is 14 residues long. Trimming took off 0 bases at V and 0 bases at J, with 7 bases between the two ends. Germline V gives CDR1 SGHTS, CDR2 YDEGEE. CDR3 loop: CASSLAAASYEQYV. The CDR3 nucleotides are TGTGCCAGCAGCTTGGCTGCCGCCTCCTACGAGCAGTACGTC.

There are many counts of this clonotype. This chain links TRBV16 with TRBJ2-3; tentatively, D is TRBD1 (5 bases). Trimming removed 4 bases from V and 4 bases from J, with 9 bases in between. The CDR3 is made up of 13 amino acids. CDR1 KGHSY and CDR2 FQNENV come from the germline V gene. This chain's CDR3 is CASSPGKADTQYF. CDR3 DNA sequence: TGTGCCAGCAGCCCAGGGAAAGCAGATACGCAGTATTTT.

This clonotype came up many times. The CDR3 reads CASSLSAWQPQHF. CDR3 nucleotides: TGTGCCAGCAGTTTATCAGCGTGGCAGCCCCAGCATTTT. V gene TRBV27 combines with J gene TRBJ1-5; D is ambiguous. The CDR3 has 13 amino acids. CDR1 MNHEY and CDR2 SMNVEV come from the germline V gene (reference sequence). V was pared by 0 bases and J by 7 bases, with 7 bases between.

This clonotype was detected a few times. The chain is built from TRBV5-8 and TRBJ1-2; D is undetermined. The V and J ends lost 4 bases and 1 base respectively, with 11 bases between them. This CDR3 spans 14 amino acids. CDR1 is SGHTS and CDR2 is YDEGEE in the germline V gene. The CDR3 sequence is CASSTDGYNYGYTF. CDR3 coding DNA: TGTGCCAGCAGCACGGACGGATATAACTATGGCTACACCTTC.

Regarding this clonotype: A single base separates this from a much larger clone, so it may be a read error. As DNA, the CDR3 is TGTGCCAGCCTGGGAAGAGAGGGAATGGAGACCCAGTACTTC. Protein sequence: CASLGREGMETQYF. The rearrangement joins TRBV7-9 to TRBJ2-5, with D maybe TRBD2 (5 bases). The germline V gene has CDR1 SEHNR and CDR2 FQNEAQ (reference sequence). This CDR3 has 14 amino acids. Trimming stripped 8 bases from V and 5 bases from J, with 18 bases between.

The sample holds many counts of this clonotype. CDR3 in DNA: TGTGCCAGCAGTTTAACGGCCACAAACTTATATGGCTACACCTTC. It yields the protein CASSLTATNLYGYTF. The chain recombines TRBV27 with TRBJ1-2; D gene uncertain. The CDR3 runs 15 residues. The V end was cut by 2 bases, the J end by 5 bases, with 15 bases between. In germline, CDR1 is MNHEY, CDR2 SMNVEV (reference sequence).

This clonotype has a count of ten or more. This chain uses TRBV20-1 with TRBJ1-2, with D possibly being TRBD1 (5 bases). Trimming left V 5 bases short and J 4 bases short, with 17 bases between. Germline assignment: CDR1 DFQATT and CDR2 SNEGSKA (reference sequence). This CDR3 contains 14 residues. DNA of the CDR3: TGCAGTGCTCCTGTGGATGACGGGACCTATGGCTACACCTTC. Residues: CSAPVDDGTYGYTF.

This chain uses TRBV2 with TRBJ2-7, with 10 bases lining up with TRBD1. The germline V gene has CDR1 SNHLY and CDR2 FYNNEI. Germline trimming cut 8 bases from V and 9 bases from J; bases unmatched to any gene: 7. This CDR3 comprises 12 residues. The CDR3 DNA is TGTGCCAGCCTCGGACAGGGGGTCTCGCAGTACTTC. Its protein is CASLGQGVSQYF.

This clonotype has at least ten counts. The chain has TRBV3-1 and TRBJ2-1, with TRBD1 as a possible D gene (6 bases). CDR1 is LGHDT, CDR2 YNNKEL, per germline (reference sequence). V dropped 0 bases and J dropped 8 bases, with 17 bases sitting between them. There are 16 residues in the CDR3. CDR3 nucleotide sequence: TGTGCCAGCAGCCAAGACCCATACAGGGCTGGTGATGAGCAGTTCTTC. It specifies CASSQDPYRAGDEQFF.

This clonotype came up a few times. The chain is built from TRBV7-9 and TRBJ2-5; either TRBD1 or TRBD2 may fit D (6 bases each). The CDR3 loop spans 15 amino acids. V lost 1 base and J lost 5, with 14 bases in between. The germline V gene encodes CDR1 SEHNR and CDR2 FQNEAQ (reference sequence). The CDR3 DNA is TGTGCCAGCAGCTTAGTTCTTGGGGGGCAGGAGACCCAGTACTTC. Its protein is CASSLVLGGQETQYF.

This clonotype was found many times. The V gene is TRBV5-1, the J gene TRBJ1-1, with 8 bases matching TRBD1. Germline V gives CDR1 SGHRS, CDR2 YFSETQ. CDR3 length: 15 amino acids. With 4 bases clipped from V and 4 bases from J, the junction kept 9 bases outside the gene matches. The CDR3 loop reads CASSTRQGRGTEAFF. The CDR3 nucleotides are TGCGCCAGCAGCACCCGACAGGGGAGAGGCACTGAAGCTTTCTTT.

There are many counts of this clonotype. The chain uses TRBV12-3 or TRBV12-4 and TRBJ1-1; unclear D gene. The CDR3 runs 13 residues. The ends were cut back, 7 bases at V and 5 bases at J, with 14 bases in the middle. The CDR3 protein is CASTPGRGTEAFF. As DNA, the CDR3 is TGTGCCAGCACCCCGGGGAGAGGGACTGAAGCTTTCTTT.

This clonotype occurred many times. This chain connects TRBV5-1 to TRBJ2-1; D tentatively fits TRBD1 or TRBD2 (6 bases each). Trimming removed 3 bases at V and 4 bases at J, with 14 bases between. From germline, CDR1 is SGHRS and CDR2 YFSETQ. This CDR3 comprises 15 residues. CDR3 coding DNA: TGCGCCAGCAGCTCGGAGGGGACACCGTACAATGAGCAGTTCTTC. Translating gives CASSSEGTPYNEQFF.

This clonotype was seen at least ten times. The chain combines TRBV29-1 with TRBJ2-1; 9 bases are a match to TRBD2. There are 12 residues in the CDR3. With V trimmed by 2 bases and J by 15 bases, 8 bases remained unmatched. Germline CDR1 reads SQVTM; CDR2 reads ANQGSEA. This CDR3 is CSVERIAGVMFF. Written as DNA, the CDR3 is TGCAGCGTTGAACGAATAGCGGGAGTGATGTTCTTC.